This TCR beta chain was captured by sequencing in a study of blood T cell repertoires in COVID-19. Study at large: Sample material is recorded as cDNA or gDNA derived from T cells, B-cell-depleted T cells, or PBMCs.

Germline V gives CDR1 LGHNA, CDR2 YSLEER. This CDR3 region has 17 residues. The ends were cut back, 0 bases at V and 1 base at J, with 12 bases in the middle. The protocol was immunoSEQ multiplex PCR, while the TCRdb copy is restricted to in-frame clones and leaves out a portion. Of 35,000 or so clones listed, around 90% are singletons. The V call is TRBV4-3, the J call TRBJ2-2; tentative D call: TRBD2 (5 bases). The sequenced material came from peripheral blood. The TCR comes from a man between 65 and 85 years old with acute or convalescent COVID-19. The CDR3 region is CASSQDPWTQNTGELFF. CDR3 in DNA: TGCGCCAGCAGCCAAGATCCGTGGACTCAGAACACCGGGGAGCTGTTTTTT.